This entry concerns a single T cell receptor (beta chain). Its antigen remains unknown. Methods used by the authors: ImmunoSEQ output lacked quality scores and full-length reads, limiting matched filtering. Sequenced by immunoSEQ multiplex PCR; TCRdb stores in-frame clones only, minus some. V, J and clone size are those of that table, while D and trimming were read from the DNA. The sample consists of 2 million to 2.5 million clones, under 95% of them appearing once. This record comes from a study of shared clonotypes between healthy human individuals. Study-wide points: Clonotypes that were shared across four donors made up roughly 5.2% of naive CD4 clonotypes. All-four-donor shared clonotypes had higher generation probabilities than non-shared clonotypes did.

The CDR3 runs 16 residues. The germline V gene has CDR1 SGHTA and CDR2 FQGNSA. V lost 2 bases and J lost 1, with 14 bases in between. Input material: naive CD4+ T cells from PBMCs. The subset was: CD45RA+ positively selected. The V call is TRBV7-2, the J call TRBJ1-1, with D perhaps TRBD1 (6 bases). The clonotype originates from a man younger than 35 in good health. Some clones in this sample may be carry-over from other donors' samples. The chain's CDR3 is CASSLFGAGANTEAFF. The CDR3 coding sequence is TGTGCCAGCAGCTTATTCGGTGCAGGGGCGAACACTGAAGCTTTCTTT. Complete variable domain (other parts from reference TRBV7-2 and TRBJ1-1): GAGVSQSPSNKVTEKGKDVELRCDPISGHTALYWYRQSLGQGLEFLIYFQGNSAPDKSGLPSDRFSAERTGGSVSTLTIQRTQQEDSAVYLCASSLFGAGANTEAFFGQGTRLTVV.